These T cell receptor beta chains were read from a single sample in a study of blood T cell repertoires in COVID-19. Sequenced by immunoSEQ multiplex PCR; TCRdb stores in-frame clones only, minus some. This sample has approximately 260,000 clones, with 70% to 90% found just once. The sequenced material came from peripheral blood. The origin of the receptors is an older woman with acute or convalescent COVID-19. Both conserved end residues are part of each CDR3.

TRBJ2-5 | TRBV5-1 | CASSVRGETQYF
TRBJ2-5 | TRBV3-1/TRBV3-2 | CASSPITPLAGGKETQYF
TRBJ1-1 | TRBV4-1 | CASSPLYGVTSGAFF
TRBJ1-2 | TRBV19 | CASSIKPSYGYTF
TRBJ2-6 | TRBV7-2 | CASSSSRDSGANVLTF
TRBJ2-1 | TRBV6-1 | CASSEAGGSSYNEQFF
TRBJ1-2 | TRBV2 | CASSPGQGLLNGYTF
TRBJ1-5 | TRBV6-1 | CASSDTGDQPQHF
TRBJ1-5 | TRBV30 | CAWSKGLAGQPQHF
TRBJ2-7 | TRBV2 | CASSLRAGSLGEQYF
TRBJ2-1 | TRBV3-1/TRBV3-2 | CASSENYEQFF
TRBJ1-5 | TRBV11-2 | CASSRGQSPGEPQHF
TRBJ1-1 | TRBV5-1 | CASSGEDREDTEAFF
TRBJ1-4 | TRBV11-2 | CASSHIRGPGKLFF
TRBJ2-1 | TRBV5-5 | CASSFRLAAGEQFF
TRBJ1-1 | TRBV5-4 | CASSLGAFTEAFF
TRBJ1-1 | TRBV10-3 | CAISEKGGTTEAFF
TRBJ2-7 | TRBV21-1 | CASSTRDSHYEQYF
TRBJ2-2 | TRBV9 | CASSAVLGGPNTGELFF
TRBJ2-1 | TRBV18 | CASSSQLDNEQFF
TRBJ2-5 | TRBV18 | CASSLPGQETQYF
TRBJ2-7 | TRBV4-1 | CASSQLMDSYEQYF
TRBJ2-1 | TRBV3-1/TRBV3-2 | CASSQSGVEQFF
TRBJ1-2 | TRBV5-8 | CASRQGNYGYTF
TRBJ1-3 | TRBV23-1 | CASHIDTIYF
TRBJ2-6 | TRBV25-1 | CASSSPGISSGANVLTF
TRBJ2-2 | TRBV4-1 | CASSLTRGAITGELFF
TRBJ1-4 | TRBV5-5 | CASSPPRQASRLFNEKLFF
TRBJ1-1 | TRBV5-1 | CASSLETTTEAFF
TRBJ1-2 | TRBV7-9 | CASSTDRLTYGYTF
TRBJ1-5 | TRBV10-2 | CASRETGFSNQPQHF
TRBJ2-7 | TRBV11-3 | CASSATGGVKQYF
TRBJ1-5 | TRBV7-9 | CASSLDGNQPQHF
TRBJ1-4 | TRBV29-1 | CSVEGLRGADEKLFF
TRBJ2-1 | TRBV10-3 | CAISASPIDEQFF
TRBJ1-1 | TRBV3-1/TRBV3-2 | CASSPPGQLTEAFF
TRBJ1-6 | TRBV11-1 | CASSTQTGQNNSPLHF
TRBJ1-2 | TRBV6-4 | CASSFPRSRYYGYTF
TRBJ1-1 | TRBV30 | CAWRRQEFVGTEAFF
TRBJ2-2 | TRBV18 | CASAPTGQGGVGELFF
TRBJ2-3 | TRBV12-3/TRBV12-4 | CASRKSTRTQYF
TRBJ1-2 | TRBV7-8 | CASSLDRIYGYTF
TRBJ1-3 | TRBV18 | CASSPTQGPDTIYF
TRBJ1-1 | TRBV9 | CASSQLGGQPNTEAFF
TRBJ2-1 | TRBV6-6 | CASSPRVYNEQFF
TRBJ1-5 | TRBV6-1 | CASSATGTGAHQPQHF
TRBJ2-5 | TRBV7-2 | CASSFPGTSDGSRTQYF
TRBJ1-4 | TRBV6-5 | CASSYRAGAWEKLFF
TRBJ2-7 | TRBV10-3 | CAISPGFSSYEQYF
TRBJ1-3 | TRBV6-1 | CASSEAWTGTRNTIYF
TRBJ2-3 | TRBV11-2 | CASSPWRADTQYF
TRBJ1-2 | TRBV7-9 | CASSNYRANYGYTF
TRBJ2-3 | TRBV7-3 | CASSLEGLGDTQYF
TRBJ1-5 | TRBV10-2 | CASRLGSNQPQHF
TRBJ1-1 | TRBV6-5 | CASSRGRAEAFF
TRBJ1-2 | TRBV6-5 | CASNQQGFYGYTF
TRBJ1-4 | TRBV6-1 | CASSEGQHRNEKLFF
TRBJ2-2 | TRBV5-1 | CASSFIAGSNTGELFF